This T cell receptor (beta chain) comes out of a study of blood T cell repertoires in COVID-19. Study details: T cells, B-cell-depleted T cells, or PBMCs provided the cDNA or gDNA that served as material.

The V gene lost 7 bases and the J gene lost 6 bases, with 13 bases spanning the gap. The CDR3 sequence is 13 residues long. Germline CDR1 and CDR2: MNHNY and SVGAGI (reference sequence). Authors' processing steps: Reference gene primer amplification in the assay estimated nucleated cell counts. Here immunoSEQ multiplex PCR was the method, and the copy in TCRdb shows in-frame clones only, minus some. The V and J calls and clone size come from that table; D and trimming were worked out from the DNA. The sample consists of roughly 300,000 clones, around 89% of them appearing once. The sequenced sample was peripheral blood. The rearrangement links TRBV6-6 to TRBJ1-5; D ambiguous. The sequence came from a man aged 18-30 years who had recovered from COVID-19. The CDR3 is CASTGGRGQPQHF. DNA of the CDR3: TGTGCCAGCACTGGAGGACGGGGTCAGCCCCAGCATTTT.